The 5 T cell receptor beta chains listed next were all sequenced from one sample in a study of blood T cell repertoires in COVID-19. Produced via immunoSEQ multiplex PCR; TCRdb's table is partial and in-frame only. Of about half a million clones listed, roughly nine tenths are singletons. The sequenced material came from PBMCs or T cells enriched from blood (not recorded which). The receptors shown here come from a woman aged 60 to 75 who had recovered from COVID-19.

The chain uses TRBV2 and TRBJ2-2; weak D call: TRBD1 (6 bases). Trimming removed 8 bases at V and 7 bases at J, with 14 bases between. From germline, CDR1 is SNHLY and CDR2 FYNNEI. This CDR3 contains 13 residues. The CDR3 loop reads CASQRTAVGELFF. The CDR3 coding sequence is TGTGCCAGCCAGAGGACAGCGGTCGGGGAGCTGTTTTTT.

The CDR3 sequence is CASSLSPRGLDTEAFF. In nucleotides, the CDR3 is TGCGCCAGCAGCTTGAGCCCCCGAGGGTTGGACACTGAAGCTTTCTTT. The rearrangement uses TRBV5-1 and TRBJ1-1; D unclear. The germline V and J ends were trimmed by 1 base and 3 bases, with 16 bases remaining between them. The CDR3 is made up of 16 amino acids. From germline, CDR1 is SGHRS and CDR2 YFSETQ.

The gene calls are TRBV4-1 and TRBJ1-1; no reliable D call. Between the trimmed V and J ends, which lost 4 bases and 4 bases, there was a span of 10 bases. This CDR3 contains 13 residues. The germline V gene encodes CDR1 MGHRA and CDR2 YSYEKL. In DNA, the CDR3 is TGCGCCAGCAGCCGCGTCCGGAGCACTGAAGCTTTCTTT. Its translation is CASSRVRSTEAFF.

The chain is built from TRBV21-1 and TRBJ2-7; no check of the table's D call, TRBD1, against the DNA was made. TRBV21-1 is termed a pseudogene. The CDR3 contains 14 residues. Here the CDR3 DNA reads TGTGCCAGCAGACAGGGGGCGCGGGACTACGAGCAGTACGTC. Protein: CASRQGARDYEQYV.

J is TRBJ2-1 and V is TRBV10-3, with TRBD2 matching 7 bases. This CDR3 spans 17 amino acids. V shed 4 bases and J 3 bases; nucleotides not matched to a gene: 12. CDR1 and CDR2 from the germline V gene are ENHRY and SYGVKD. CDR3 amino acids: CAISARPVGEGYNEQFF. The CDR3 DNA follows: TGTGCCATCAGTGCCAGGCCGGTTGGGGAGGGCTACAATGAGCAGTTCTTC.